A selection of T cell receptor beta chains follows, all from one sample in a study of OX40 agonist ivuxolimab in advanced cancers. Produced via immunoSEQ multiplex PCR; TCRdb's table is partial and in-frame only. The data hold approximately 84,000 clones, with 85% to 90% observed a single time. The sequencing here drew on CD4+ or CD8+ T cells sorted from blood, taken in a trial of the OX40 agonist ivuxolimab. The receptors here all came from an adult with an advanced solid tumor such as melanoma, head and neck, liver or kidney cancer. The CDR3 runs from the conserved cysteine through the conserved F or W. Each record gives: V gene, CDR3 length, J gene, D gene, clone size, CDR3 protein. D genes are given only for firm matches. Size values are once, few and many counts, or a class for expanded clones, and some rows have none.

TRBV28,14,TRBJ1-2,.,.,CALRRPDPNYGYTF
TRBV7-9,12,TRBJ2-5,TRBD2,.,CASSSTGTTINF
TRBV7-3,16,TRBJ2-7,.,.,CASSLSGGTSSYEQYF
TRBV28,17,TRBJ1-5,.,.,CASSVGRSRGGNQPQHF
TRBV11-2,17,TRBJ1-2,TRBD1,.,CASSPNRPGQGIDGYTF
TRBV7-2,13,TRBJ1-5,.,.,CASSLEKGQPQHF
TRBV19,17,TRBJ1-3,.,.,CASSIGPPTTAGNTIYF
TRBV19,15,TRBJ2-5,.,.,CASSMDGTLQETQYF
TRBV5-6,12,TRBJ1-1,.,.,CASSFMNTEAFF
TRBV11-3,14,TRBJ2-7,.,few,CASSSDGFSYEQYF
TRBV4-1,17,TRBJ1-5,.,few,CASSQVDMGLVNQPQHF
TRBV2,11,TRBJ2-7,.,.,CASSELVKQYF
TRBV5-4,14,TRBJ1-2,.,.,CASSRGGPNYGYTF